This entry lists 25 T cell receptor beta chains sequenced from one sample in a study of blood T cell repertoires in COVID-19. Clones were sequenced by immunoSEQ multiplex PCR, and TCRdb holds only the in-frame ones, with some missing. The sample carries under 150,000 clones, around 85% recorded once. The sequenced sample was peripheral blood. The receptors stem from a human donor in a cohort sampled during active COVID-19.

The genes are TRBV12-5 and TRBJ1-1; D possibly corresponds to TRBD1 (5 bases). V lost 2 bases to trimming and J lost 8 bases, with 6 bases between them. Per the germline V gene, CDR1 is LGHNT and CDR2 is FRNRAP. This CDR3 has 11 amino acids. DNA for the CDR3: TGTGCTAGTGGTTTGTGGGGCGAAGCTTTCTTT. This codes for CASGLWGEAFF.

The chain recombines TRBV15 with TRBJ2-7, with 8 bases that match TRBD2. In germline, CDR1 is LNHNV, CDR2 YYDKDF (reference sequence). J gave up 3 bases and V 5 bases, and 12 bases lay outside the gene matches. CDR3 size: 16 residues. CDR3 residues: CATSREGVAGNYEQYF. As DNA, the CDR3 is TGTGCCACCAGCCGTGAGGGGGTAGCGGGAAACTACGAGCAGTACTTC.

In nucleotides, the CDR3 is TGTGCCAGCAGCTTGGCCGTAGTGCGGTCTGAAGCTTTCTTT. Translated: CASSLAVVRSEAFF. The genes are TRBV5-5 and TRBJ1-1; D not resolved. V lost 0 bases and J 6 bases, leaving 12 bases between the germline ends. Germline loops: CDR1 SGHKS, CDR2 YYEKEE (reference sequence). CDR3 size: 14 residues. The entire variable domain, with the rest obtained from reference TRBV5-5 and TRBJ1-1, is as follows: DAGVTQSPTHLIKTRGQQVTLRCSPISGHKSVSWYQQVLGQGPQFIFQYYEKEERGRGNFPDRFSARQFPNYSSELNVNALLLGDSALYLCASSLAVVRSEAFFGQGTRLTVV.

The chain employs TRBV4-1 and TRBJ1-2; 7 bases map to TRBD1. J gave up 5 bases and V 0 bases, and 6 bases lay outside the gene matches. The germline gives CDR1 MGHRA, CDR2 YSYEKL. The CDR3 consists of 15 residues. The CDR3 bases are TGCGCCAGCAGCCAAGATCAGGGGGTAGGATATGGCTACACCTTC. This encodes CASSQDQGVGYGYTF.

This clone was observed a single time. The chain links TRBV6-6 to TRBJ2-1; D not resolved. In germline, CDR1 is MNHNY, CDR2 SVGAGI (reference sequence). V was clipped by 0 bases and J by 2 bases, with 5 bases between them. The CDR3 extends over 14 amino acids. This CDR3 is CASSYSLPYNEQFF. Written as DNA, the CDR3 is TGTGCCAGCAGTTACTCCCTCCCCTACAATGAGCAGTTCTTC.

This sequence joins TRBV6-5 and TRBJ1-3; no reliable D call. In germline, CDR1 is MNHEY, CDR2 SVGAGI. The CDR3 has 15 amino acids. V was shortened by 7 bases and J by 0 bases, with 13 bases between the two germline ends. CDR3 residues: CASKVAESSGNTIYF. The CDR3 nucleotides read TGTGCCAGCAAAGTCGCCGAGAGCTCTGGAAACACCATATATTTT.

This chain uses TRBV10-1 with TRBJ2-1, with a weak D call TRBD2 (6 bases). CDR3 length equals 13 residues. Germline CDR1 reads WNHNN; CDR2 reads SYGVQD (reference sequence). The V gene lost 5 bases and the J gene lost 7 bases, with 12 bases spanning the gap. The CDR3, as DNA: TGCGCCAGCAGTCATGACGGGAGTAATGAGCAGTTCTTC. Encoded protein: CASSHDGSNEQFF.

CDR3 sequence: CAWSAIRTVSTEAFF. Here the CDR3 DNA reads TGTGCCTGGAGCGCAATACGGACAGTCAGTACTGAAGCTTTCTTT. The chain has TRBV30 and TRBJ1-1; a weak D match, TRBD1 (6 bases). V was trimmed by 3 bases and J by 5 bases, leaving 19 bases between them. CDR1 and CDR2 (germline): GTSNPN, SVGIG (reference sequence). The CDR3 has 15 residues.

The V and J genes are TRBV19 and TRBJ1-2; 8 bases line up with TRBD1. Germline values: CDR1 LNHDA, CDR2 SQIVND (reference sequence). V shed 8 bases and J 2 bases; nucleotides not matched to a gene: 13. CDR3 length: 16 amino acids. The CDR3 bases are TGTGCCAGTGGTGCCCCAGGGGGCAGGGGGAACTATGGCTACACCTTC. This sequence encodes CASGAPGGRGNYGYTF.

Comments on this clone: The sample contains more than one DNA sequence encoding this CDR3. This chain joins TRBV7-2 and TRBJ1-3, with 9 bases lining up with TRBD1. The CDR3 loop spans 17 amino acids. Losses at the gene ends were 1 base for V and 0 bases for J; bases not matched to a gene: 4. The germline V gene has CDR1 SGHTA and CDR2 FQGNSA. The CDR3 nucleotides are TGTGCCAGCAGCTTAGGGGGACAGGGAGTCTCTGGAAACACCATATATTTT. Its translation: CASSLGGQGVSGNTIYF.

V and J are TRBV4-3 and TRBJ2-6, with 7 bases aligning to TRBD2. This CDR3 is 19 amino acids long. CDR1 and CDR2 from the germline V gene are LGHNA and YSLEER. The junction had 12 bases not matched to a gene; V was cut back by 1 base and J by 3 bases. The CDR3 sequence: CASSQARGWGVGGANVLTF. The CDR3 DNA is TGCGCCAGCAGCCAAGCGCGGGGGTGGGGCGTCGGTGGGGCCAACGTCCTGACTTTC.

This chain links TRBV3-1 (or the pseudogene TRBV3-2) with TRBJ1-5; D is unclear. Germline-derived CDR1 and CDR2 are LGHDT and YNNKEL (reference sequence). The CDR3 is 14 amino acids. V was cut by 4 bases and J by 1 base, with 8 bases left in between. The CDR3 DNA is TGTGCCAGCAGCCCTACCCCAAGCAATCAGCCCCAGCATTTT. It specifies CASSPTPSNQPQHF.

V and J are TRBV28 and TRBJ2-7, with 8 bases that match TRBD1. Germline V gives CDR1 MDHEN, CDR2 SYDVKM. This CDR3 contains 15 residues. J was trimmed by 1 base and V by 5 bases; bases with no gene match: 7. CDR3 sequence (DNA): TGTGCCAGCAGTATTGGACAGGGAGGTTCCTACGAGCAGTACTTC. It is translated as CASSIGQGGSYEQYF. Looking up the rest from reference TRBV28 and TRBJ2-7 gives the full variable domain: DVKVTQSSRYLVKRTGEKVFLECVQDMDHENMFWYRQDPGLGLRLIYFSYDVKMKEKGDIPEGYSVSREKKERFSLILESASTNQTSMYLCASSIGQGGSYEQYFGPGTRLTVT.

The DNA for the CDR3 is TGCGCCAGCAGCCCGACCCACAGGGAAAGTACTGAAGCTTTCTTT. It encodes CASSPTHRESTEAFF. The chain recombines TRBV4-1 with TRBJ1-1; D might be TRBD1 (6 bases). This CDR3 has 15 amino acids. V dropped 4 bases and J dropped 5 bases, with 17 bases sitting between them. Germline V gene lookup returns CDR1 MGHRA and CDR2 YSYEKL.

V and J are TRBV6-1 and TRBJ2-5; 11 nucleotides match TRBD2. There are 15 residues in the CDR3. CDR1 is MNHNS and CDR2 is SASEGT in the germline V gene. After removal of 1 base from V and 3 bases from J, the junction contained 1 base not matched to a gene. The CDR3: CASSEGGLAEETQYF. In DNA, the CDR3 is TGTGCCAGCAGTGAAGGGGGACTAGCGGAAGAGACCCAGTACTTC.

The genes are TRBV25-1 and TRBJ1-2; maybe TRBD1 (5 bases). The CDR3 loop spans 13 amino acids. CDR1 is MGHDK and CDR2 is SYGVNS in the germline V gene. Trimming stripped 5 bases from V and 7 bases from J, with 14 bases between. CDR3 residues: CASSQAGESGYTF. The CDR3 DNA sequence: TGTGCCAGCAGTCAGGCGGGGGAGAGTGGCTACACCTTC.

This rearrangement joins TRBV28 to TRBJ2-5, with a weak D call TRBD1 (5 bases). Trimming cost V 2 bases and J 1 base, with 11 bases left between them. Germline assignment: CDR1 MDHEN and CDR2 SYDVKM. The CDR3 extends over 15 amino acids. CDR3 sequence reads: CASSLIRGRQETQYF. In nucleotides, the CDR3 is TGTGCCAGCAGTTTAATAAGGGGCCGCCAAGAGACCCAGTACTTC.

This clone turned up a few times. The chain carries TRBV18 and TRBJ2-7; 8 bases are a match to TRBD1. Germline trimming cut 2 bases from V and 0 bases from J; bases unmatched to any gene: 9. There are 17 residues in the CDR3. Germline V CDR1 and CDR2: KGHSH, LQKENI. The CDR3 region is CASSPIDTGQDSYEQYF. The CDR3 nucleotides are TGTGCCAGCTCACCAATAGATACGGGACAGGACTCCTACGAGCAGTACTTC.

V and J are TRBV28 and TRBJ2-3; a possible D gene is TRBD1 (6 bases). The CDR3 has 14 residues. The germline V and J ends were trimmed by 3 bases and 3 bases, with 10 bases remaining between them. Germline V gives CDR1 MDHEN, CDR2 SYDVKM. Written as DNA, the CDR3 is TGTGCCAGCAGTTTGACAGGTCTTACAGATACGCAGTATTTT. Protein: CASSLTGLTDTQYF. The complete variable domain, with remaining parts taken from reference TRBV28 and TRBJ2-3, reads DVKVTQSSRYLVKRTGEKVFLECVQDMDHENMFWYRQDPGLGLRLIYFSYDVKMKEKGDIPEGYSVSREKKERFSLILESASTNQTSMYLCASSLTGLTDTQYFGPGTRLTVL.

The chain employs TRBV6-5 and TRBJ1-6; TRBD1 matches at 11 bases. V gave up 5 bases and J gave up 5 bases; unmatched junction bases: 2. Germline V gives CDR1 MNHEY, CDR2 SVGAGI. The CDR3 loop spans 15 amino acids. This chain's CDR3 is CASSRDRGDNSPLHF. CDR3 bases: TGTGCCAGCAGTCGGGACAGGGGGGATAATTCACCCCTCCACTTT.

The CDR3 DNA follows: TGTGCCAGCAGTTACGGTCAGGGAAACACCATATATTTT. The encoded protein is CASSYGQGNTIYF. This chain joins TRBV6-6 and TRBJ1-3, with no clear D. V was trimmed by 2 bases and J by 4 bases, leaving 6 bases between them. This CDR3 is built from 13 residues. The germline V gene encodes CDR1 MNHNY and CDR2 SVGAGI (reference sequence).

This clone was detected only once. The chain combines TRBV15 with TRBJ2-1; 9 bases align to TRBD1. Trimming removed 2 bases from V and 6 bases from J; junction bases left unmatched: 14. The CDR3 runs 18 residues. Germline V lookup: CDR1 LNHNV, CDR2 YYDKDF (reference sequence). The DNA of the CDR3 is TGTGCCACCAGCAGACCCCTAAACAGGGGGCGCCTCGGCAATGAGCAGTTCTTC. Protein: CATSRPLNRGRLGNEQFF.

The table lists this clone with a count of one. This chain connects TRBV4-3 to TRBJ2-1; no clear D gene. The length of the CDR3 is 14 residues. V was shortened by 0 bases and J by 1 base, with 4 bases between the two germline ends. Germline CDR1 LGHNA, CDR2 YSLEER. This CDR3 reads CASSQESSYNEQFF. CDR3 nucleotide sequence: TGCGCCAGCAGCCAAGAATCGTCCTACAATGAGCAGTTCTTC.

The genes are TRBV14 and TRBJ2-2; TRBD1 is a possible D gene (8 bases). This CDR3 spans 17 amino acids. The ends were cut back, 0 bases at V and 5 bases at J, with 16 bases in the middle. Germline loops: CDR1 SGHDN, CDR2 FVKESK. The CDR3 spells CASSQEWYRGGTGELFF. CDR3 DNA sequence: TGTGCCAGCAGCCAAGAATGGTACAGGGGGGGTACCGGGGAGCTGTTTTTT.

The chain employs TRBV11-2 and TRBJ2-5, with 16 bases aligning to TRBD2. Germline CDR1 SGHAT, CDR2 FQNNGV. After removal of 5 bases from V and 5 bases from J, the junction contained 8 bases not matched to a gene. This CDR3 comprises 17 residues. CDR3 amino acids: CASSTGTSGGAWETQYF. For the CDR3, the DNA is TGTGCCAGCAGCACCGGGACTAGCGGGGGGGCCTGGGAGACCCAGTACTTC.